This T cell receptor (beta chain) originates from a study of cytomegalovirus exposure and HLA in healthy donors. There are a few counts of this clone. No antigen is known for it. Study-level findings and limits: It was assumed in the presence/absence analyses that sequencing depth was roughly uniform across donors. Researchers reported from a later analysis that most CMV-associated TCR beta chains appeared HLA-restricted. An apparent linkage of common viral pathogens to several of the most significant clusters emerged in a later analysis.

Primers included in the PCR were 60 Vbeta and 13 Jbeta primers. The repertoire was sequenced with immunoSEQ multiplex PCR; TCRdb's copy has only in-frame clones and lacks some. The table lists some 200,000 clones, around 68% of them singletons, with under 3% in the top ten. The clonotype comes from a man aged 40-55 years in good health and CMV-seronegative. What was sequenced was PBMCs.

The chain's CDR3 is CASSPPDHQGATDTQYF. The CDR3 DNA reads as TGTGCCAGCTCACCACCGGATCACCAGGGGGCAACAGATACGCAGTATTTT. The J gene is TRBJ2-3, the V gene TRBV18; 8 bases fit TRBD1. There are 17 residues in the CDR3. Looked up from germline, CDR1 is KGHSH and CDR2 is LQKENI. V lost 0 bases, J lost 3 bases, and 8 bases stayed unmatched.